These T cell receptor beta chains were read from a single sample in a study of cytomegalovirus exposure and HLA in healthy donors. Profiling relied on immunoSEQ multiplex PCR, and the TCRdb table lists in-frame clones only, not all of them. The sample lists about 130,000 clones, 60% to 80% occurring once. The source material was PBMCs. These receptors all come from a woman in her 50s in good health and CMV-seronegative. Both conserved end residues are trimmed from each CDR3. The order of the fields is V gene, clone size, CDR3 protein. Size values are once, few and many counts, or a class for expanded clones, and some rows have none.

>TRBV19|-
ASRRTGREEKLF
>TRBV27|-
ASSFRGASTEAF
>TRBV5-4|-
ASSRAGNDFGETQY
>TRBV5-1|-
ASSPHGTGTYEQY
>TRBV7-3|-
ASSRNTQGVNTGELF
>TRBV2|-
ASSEGTSGSGTDTQY
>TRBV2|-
ASSEWSGGALYGYT
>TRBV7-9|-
ASSLIAGPNTGELF
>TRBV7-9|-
ASRELAGAVLSGNEQY
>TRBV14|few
ASSQAGVHGYT
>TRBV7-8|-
ASSLRGRGYEQY
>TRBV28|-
ASSTTGTSIIEQF
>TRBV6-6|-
ASSHRGRGEETQY
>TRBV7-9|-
ASSPAVTSGTYNEQF
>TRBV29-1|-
SVEDRAGYNEQF
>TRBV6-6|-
ASSARDRYNEQF
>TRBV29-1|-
SVEQGGQGDFGYT
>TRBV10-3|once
AISKDRGQGEQY
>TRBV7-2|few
ASSSLAGGSYNEQF
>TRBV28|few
ASSLGLAASTDTQY
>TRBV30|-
AWSGGTGETDTQY
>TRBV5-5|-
ASSLGQGPYEQY
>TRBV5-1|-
ASREDSSGANVLT
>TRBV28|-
ASIPAKGLEQY
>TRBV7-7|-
ASSLGAGGEQF
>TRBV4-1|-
ASSPADRENEKLF
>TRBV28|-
ASRPAGVNQPQH
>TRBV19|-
ASSTSRTVTDTQY
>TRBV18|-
ASSPLRLATGELF
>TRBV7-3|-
ASSAPDPGLGLYNEQF
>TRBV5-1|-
ASSLGPGRAPNEQF
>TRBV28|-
ASSLSAGNSYEQY
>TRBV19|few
ASSMGQGFFNEQF
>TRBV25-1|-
ASSGRTWVEGGETQY
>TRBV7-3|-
ASSQLAHSTDTQY
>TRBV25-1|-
ASSEASNQPQH
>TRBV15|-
ATSPTLADTYEQY
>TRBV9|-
ASSVGTLQNTGELF
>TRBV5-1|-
ASSVAGTGVSPLH
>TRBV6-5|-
ASTARRNYGYT